The clone carrying this T cell receptor (beta chain) showed up many times. The antigen is unknown. TCRdb re-called the 5' RACE reads through MiXCR, storing one row per CDR3 protein. The repertoire holds over 45,000 distinct CDR3 sequences, over 4.5% seen once, with 11% in the top ten. The V gene's germline CDR1 is MNHEY and CDR2 SVGAGI. The V gene lost 6 bases and the J gene lost 4 bases, with 22 bases spanning the gap. The CDR3 spans 16 residues. The source of the sample is a study of spatial heterogeneity in lung cancer. Across the study: In the raw reads, each unique TCR and UMI combination was present more than ten times on average. Study results and limitations: Ubiquitous expanded tumor TCRs showed up in blood more at resection than follow-up.

Time point here: sample taken at primary tumor resection. This clonotype originated in a male donor with early-stage non-small cell lung cancer. The rearrangement uses TRBV6-5 and TRBJ2-7; tentatively, D is TRBD1 (5 bases). Sequenced material: PBMCs, taken at surgery. CDR3 DNA: TGTGCCAGCAGCCCCGACAGCCCTAGGGTGAGGTACGAGCAGTACTTC. This codes for CASSPDSPRVRYEQYF.